Listed here are 18 T cell receptor beta chains from one sample, sequenced in a study of blood T cell repertoires in COVID-19. Here immunoSEQ multiplex PCR was the method, and the copy in TCRdb shows in-frame clones only, minus some. The table lists under 250,000 clones, 70% to 90% of them singletons. What was sequenced was peripheral blood. Every receptor here comes from a man aged 50 or older with COVID-19, enrolled during active disease.

This sequence joins TRBV4-1 and TRBJ2-7, with D hard to call. Germline loops: CDR1 MGHRA, CDR2 YSYEKL. V was clipped by 1 base and J by 9 bases, with 13 bases between them. The CDR3 loop spans 13 amino acids. The CDR3 DNA follows: TGCGCCAGCAGCCAAGTAACCAGCGCAGCGCAGTACTTC. Amino acid sequence: CASSQVTSAAQYF.

This clone occurred once. DNA for the CDR3: TGTGCCAGCAGTTCAACGGGACAGGGGGAGTATGGCTACACCTTC. It specifies CASSSTGQGEYGYTF. V and J are TRBV6-6 and TRBJ1-2, with 11 nucleotides matching TRBD1. The CDR3 length is 15 residues. Germline CDR1 is MNHNY and CDR2 is SVGAGI (reference sequence). J lost 5 bases, V lost 4 bases, and 6 bases had no gene match.

This clone has only one observation. V and J are TRBV10-2 and TRBJ2-7, with D perhaps matching TRBD1 (7 bases). Trimming shortened V by 6 bases and J by 4 bases, and 19 bases separated the two germline ends. Germline V gene sequence: CDR1 WSHSY, CDR2 SAAADI. The CDR3 consists of 15 residues. For the CDR3, the DNA is TGCGCCAGCAGCAGACAGGGAGAGGGAGGTTACGAGCAGTACTTC. Residues: CASSRQGEGGYEQYF.

Only a few counts were recorded for this clone. J is TRBJ1-2 and V is TRBV19, with 7 bases lining up with TRBD1. Germline CDR1 reads LNHDA; CDR2 reads SQIVND (reference sequence). V lost 7 bases, J lost 3 bases, and 8 bases stayed unmatched. There are 14 residues in the CDR3. For the CDR3, the DNA is TGTGCCAGTACTAGACAGGGAGGAGACTATGGCTACACCTTC. Encoded protein: CASTRQGGDYGYTF. Complete variable domain (other parts from reference TRBV19 and TRBJ1-2): DGGITQSPKYLFRKEGQNVTLSCEQNLNHDAMYWYRQDPGQGLRLIYYSQIVNDFQKGDIAEGYSVSREKKESFPLTVTSAQKNPTAFYLCASTRQGGDYGYTFGSGTRLTVV.

V is TRBV18 and J is TRBJ2-5; D possibly corresponds to TRBD2 (6 bases). There are 14 residues in the CDR3. CDR1 is KGHSH, CDR2 LQKENI, per germline. Trimming pared 6 bases from V and 5 bases from J, leaving 16 bases between. Here the CDR3 DNA reads TGTGCCAGCTCGCCCAGCGGGCTTGGGGAGACCCAGTACTTC. Encoded protein: CASSPSGLGETQYF. The full variable domain, in which reference TRBV18 and TRBJ2-5 provide the parts outside the CDR3, is NAGVMQNPRHLVRRRGQEARLRCSPMKGHSHVYWYRQLPEEGLKFMVYLQKENIIDESGMPKERFSAEFPKEGPSILRIQQVVRGDSAAYFCASSPSGLGETQYFGPGTRLLVL.

The chain has TRBV5-4 and TRBJ2-5, with no clear D. The ends were cut back, 0 bases at V and 0 bases at J, with 9 bases in the middle. The germline V gene has CDR1 SGHNT and CDR2 YYREEE (reference sequence). The CDR3 is 15 residues long. CDR3 in amino acids: CASSLARPNQETQYF. The DNA for the CDR3 is TGTGCCAGCAGCTTGGCCAGGCCTAACCAAGAGACCCAGTACTTC. Filled out from reference TRBV5-4 and TRBJ2-5, the complete variable domain reads ETGVTQSPTHLIKTRGQQVTLRCSSQSGHNTVSWYQQALGQGPQFIFQYYREEENGRGNFPPRFSGLQFPNYSSELNVNALELDDSALYLCASSLARPNQETQYFGPGTRLLVL.

The V call is TRBV10-3, the J call TRBJ1-6, with D hard to call. Trimming left V 6 bases short and J 7 bases short, with 10 bases between. Germline V CDR1 and CDR2: ENHRY, SYGVKD. The CDR3 loop spans 13 amino acids. The CDR3 region is CAISELNNSPLHF. The DNA for the CDR3 is TGTGCCATCAGCGAACTAAACAATTCACCCCTCCACTTT.

This clone has just one count. The chain is built from TRBV15 and TRBJ2-1, with 8 bases that match TRBD2. In germline, CDR1 is LNHNV, CDR2 YYDKDF (reference sequence). The CDR3 runs 16 residues. J lost 5 bases, V lost 0 bases, and 6 bases had no gene match. The chain's CDR3 is CATSRDLVGGDNEQFF. The CDR3 region has the DNA TGTGCCACCAGCAGAGATTTGGTCGGGGGGGACAATGAGCAGTTCTTC.

The chain joins TRBV3-1 (or the pseudogene TRBV3-2) to TRBJ2-1, with TRBD2 identical over 10 bases. Germline CDR1 reads LGHDT; CDR2 reads YNNKEL (reference sequence). This CDR3 has 16 amino acids. The junction had 7 bases not matched to a gene; V was cut back by 4 bases and J by 4 bases. CDR3 sequence (DNA): TGTGCCAGCAGCCCAACTAGCGGGGCCTCGTACAATGAGCAGTTCTTC. Encoded protein: CASSPTSGASYNEQFF.

The chain combines TRBV12-3 or TRBV12-4 with TRBJ2-5; no definite D call. V lost 3 bases to trimming and J lost 5 bases, with 4 bases between them. The CDR3 loop spans 11 amino acids. CDR3 residues: CASSFMETQYF. The CDR3 nucleotides are TGTGCCAGCAGTTTCATGGAGACCCAGTACTTC.

The gene calls are TRBV28 and TRBJ1-6, with D possibly being TRBD1 (6 bases). Germline loops: CDR1 MDHEN, CDR2 SYDVKM. The length of the CDR3 is 15 residues. V was shortened by 1 base and J by 7 bases, with 11 bases between the two germline ends. CDR3 sequence reads: CASSLLAGANSPLHF. CDR3 in DNA: TGTGCCAGCAGTTTATTGGCAGGGGCCAATTCACCCCTCCACTTT.

This clone appeared once. The V call is TRBV7-3, the J call TRBJ1-1; 8 bases align to TRBD1. Germline V gives CDR1 SGHTA, CDR2 FQGTGA. Trimming at V came to 0 bases and at J to 5 bases, leaving 8 bases not matched to a gene. The CDR3 loop spans 16 amino acids. CDR3 sequence: CASSLTPGRGLTEAFF. CDR3 bases: TGTGCCAGCAGCTTAACCCCAGGCAGGGGGCTGACTGAAGCTTTCTTT.

The rearrangement joins TRBV12-3 or TRBV12-4 to TRBJ1-2, with 10 bases matching TRBD1. The CDR3 is 13 amino acids. With 5 bases clipped from V and 6 bases from J, the junction kept 3 bases outside the gene matches. The CDR3 DNA sequence: TGTGCCAGCAGTCGACAGGGGGCGCATGGCTACACCTTC. Encoded protein: CASSRQGAHGYTF.

The chain links TRBV28 to TRBJ1-6; D might be TRBD1 (5 bases). Germline loops: CDR1 MDHEN, CDR2 SYDVKM. The V end lost 5 bases, the J end lost 4 bases, and 12 bases lay between the germline ends. The CDR3 spans 15 residues. Here the CDR3 DNA reads TGTGCCAGCAGTGGGGGGACGGGGTATAATTCACCCCTCCACTTT. Translated, it gives CASSGGTGYNSPLHF.

The CDR3 reads CASSKWQDSSYEQYF. The DNA for the CDR3 is TGTGCCAGCTCAAAGTGGCAGGATAGCTCCTACGAGCAGTACTTC. V is TRBV18 and J is TRBJ2-7; no firm D call. CDR1 and CDR2 from the germline V gene are KGHSH and LQKENI. This CDR3 is built from 15 residues. V lost 5 bases to trimming and J lost 0 bases, with 14 bases between them.

This sequence joins TRBV6-1 and TRBJ2-2; tentatively, D is TRBD1 (6 bases). The CDR3 has 13 amino acids. Germline-derived CDR1 and CDR2 are MNHNS and SASEGT. V lost 3 bases, J lost 5 bases, and 7 bases lay in between. CDR3 sequence (DNA): TGTGCCAGCAGTGACAGGGGTACCGGGGAGCTGTTTTTT. It is translated as CASSDRGTGELFF.

The chain combines TRBV2 with TRBJ2-1, with 7 bases lining up with TRBD1. This CDR3 comprises 13 residues. CDR1 and CDR2 (germline): SNHLY, FYNNEI. The ends lost 5 bases at V and 16 bases at J; junction bases unmatched: 14. The CDR3 region is CASSLNRQGLLFF. In nucleotides, the CDR3 is TGTGCCAGCAGTCTAAACAGACAGGGCCTATTATTCTTC.

The genes are TRBV2 and TRBJ2-2; TRBD2 matches at 13 bases. The length of the CDR3 is 18 residues. CDR1 is SNHLY and CDR2 is FYNNEI in the germline V gene. The trim removed 4 bases at V and 1 base at J, leaving 6 bases unmatched. CDR3 region: CASSVVRTSGGNTGELFF. For the CDR3, the DNA is TGTGCCAGCAGTGTAGTTCGGACTAGCGGGGGGAACACCGGGGAGCTGTTTTTT.